This T cell receptor (beta chain) originates from a study of OX40 agonist ivuxolimab in advanced cancers. Background on the study: A partial response was reached by three patients: one with hepatocellular carcinoma and two with cutaneous melanoma.

Overall study findings and caveats: CD8+ T cells averaged more expanded clones than CD4+. Not determined was the antigen specificity of the expanded peripheral T cells.

This CDR3 has 13 amino acids. V lost 0 bases and J 5 bases, leaving 6 bases between the germline ends. The V gene's germline CDR1 is SGDLS and CDR2 YYNGEE. This clone has a handful of counts. Antigen specificity is unknown. The protocol was immunoSEQ multiplex PCR, while the TCRdb copy is restricted to in-frame clones and leaves out a portion. The repertoire holds tens of thousands of clones, with about 86% as singletons. The sequences come from CD4+ or CD8+ T cells sorted from blood, collected in a trial of the OX40 agonist ivuxolimab. The receptor comes from an adult with an advanced solid tumor such as melanoma, head and neck, liver or kidney cancer. The chain is built from TRBV9 and TRBJ2-1; D uncertain. CDR3 loop: CASSVAMNNEQFF. DNA for the CDR3: TGTGCCAGCAGCGTAGCTATGAACAATGAGCAGTTCTTC.